This T cell receptor beta chain came from a study of control samples from healthy donors and cancer patients. The table came from immunoSEQ multiplex PCR; TCRdb's copy has only in-frame clones and leaves some out. The data hold some 130,000 clones, with roughly 90% observed a single time. This CDR3 is built from 11 residues. J gave up 11 bases and V 3 bases, and 1 base lay outside the gene matches. CDR1 and CDR2 (germline): DFQATT, SNEGSKA (reference sequence). A single count supports this clone. Source material: blood. The source of this sequence is a woman between 50 and 59 years old in good health. The chain combines TRBV20-1 with TRBJ1-4; 9 bases are a match to TRBD1. CDR3 residues: CSASDRGKLFF. CDR3 sequence (DNA): TGCAGTGCTAGCGACAGGGGGAAACTGTTTTTT.